The 9 T cell receptor beta chains presented below share a single source sample, sequenced in a study of vaccination effects on CD4 cells after COVID-19. The antigens for these receptors are not known. Sequencing was preceded by expansion of antigen-specific CD4+ T cells with viral peptide pools in the ViraFEST assay. CD4+ T cell isolation took place after more than eight days of culture. Testing of the vaccine recipients showed negative nucleocapsid antibodies and no prior SARS-CoV-2 infection. TCRdb's table, derived via immunoSEQ multiplex PCR, lists solely in-frame clones and lacks some. The table records around 45,000 clones, around 78% of them present only once. Source: CD4+ T cells from PBMCs cultured with SARS-CoV-2 spike peptides, taken before COVID-19 vaccination. The receptors originated from a human donor who received a COVID-19 vaccine.

This clone was counted a single time. The V call is TRBV9, the J call TRBJ1-1; D call uncertain. CDR3 length equals 10 residues. The ends were cut back, 1 base at V and 6 bases at J, with 1 base in the middle. Germline V gives CDR1 SGDLS, CDR2 YYNGEE. The CDR3 DNA reads as TGTGCCAGCAGCGTACCTGAAGCTTTCTTT. Translation: CASSVPEAFF. Together with reference TRBV9 and TRBJ1-1, the CDR3 gives the full variable domain: DSGVTQTPKHLITATGQRVTLRCSPRSGDLSVYWYQQSLDQGLQFLIQYYNGEERAKGNILERFSAQQFPDLHSELNLSSLELGDSALYFCASSVPEAFFGQGTRLTVV.

V gene TRBV18 combines with J gene TRBJ1-1; D not certain. Germline values: CDR1 KGHSH, CDR2 LQKENI. The CDR3 is 12 residues long. V lost 3 bases and J 1 base, leaving 3 bases between the germline ends. DNA of the CDR3: TGTGCCAGCTCACCCCGGAACACTGAAGCTTTCTTT. It codes for CASSPRNTEAFF.

The sample holds a few counts of this clone. V usage is TRBV3-1 (or the pseudogene TRBV3-2) and J usage is TRBJ2-3, with D perhaps given as TRBD1 or TRBD2 (6 bases each). Germline V gives CDR1 LGHDT, CDR2 YNNKEL (reference sequence). The V end lost 3 bases, the J end lost 2 bases, and 9 bases lay between the germline ends. The CDR3 spans 14 residues. The CDR3 reads CASSHGGHTDTQYF. The CDR3 coding sequence is TGTGCCAGCAGCCATGGGGGGCACACAGATACGCAGTATTTT.

The V and J genes are TRBV2 and TRBJ2-1; no reliable D call. The CDR3 has 11 amino acids. In germline, CDR1 is SNHLY, CDR2 FYNNEI. Trimming shortened V by 4 bases and J by 9 bases, and 7 bases separated the two germline ends. CDR3 in amino acids: CASSVAGEQFF. The CDR3, as DNA: TGTGCCAGCAGTGTGGCCGGTGAGCAGTTCTTC.

CDR3 residues: CASRGTSASSYEQYV. The CDR3 bases are TGCGCCAGCAGGGGGACTAGCGCGAGCTCCTACGAGCAGTACGTC. The chain recombines TRBV10-1 with TRBJ2-7; 10 bases are a match to TRBD2. The V segment lost 6 bases and the J segment 0 bases; nucleotides outside the gene matches: 5. The CDR3 covers 15 residues. Germline V gene data show CDR1 as WNHNN and CDR2 as SYGVQD (reference sequence).

J is TRBJ2-5 and V is TRBV19; D possibly corresponds to TRBD2 (6 bases). Germline values: CDR1 LNHDA, CDR2 SQIVND (reference sequence). With 1 base removed from V and 5 bases from J, the gap between germline ends came to 11 bases. The length of the CDR3 is 14 residues. The CDR3 nucleotides are TGTGCCAGTAGTATAGCGGGGGTAAGGGAGACCCAGTACTTC. Protein product: CASSIAGVRETQYF.

The V call is TRBV18, the J call TRBJ2-7; weak D call: TRBD1 (5 bases). This CDR3 has 13 amino acids. Trimming stripped 3 bases from V and 7 bases from J, with 13 bases between. Germline loops: CDR1 KGHSH, CDR2 LQKENI. CDR3 sequence: CASSPTGQGEQYV. The CDR3 region has the DNA TGTGCCAGCTCACCCACAGGCCAAGGGGAGCAGTACGTC.

The chain carries TRBV6-1 and TRBJ1-5; D is ambiguous. The CDR3 extends over 15 amino acids. With 1 base removed from V and 6 bases from J, the gap between germline ends came to 13 bases. CDR1 is MNHNS, CDR2 SASEGT, per germline. For the CDR3, the DNA is TGTGCCAGCAGTGAAGGGGTTGGGTTAGCTCAGCCCCAGCATTTT. Its translation: CASSEGVGLAQPQHF.

Only a few counts were recorded for this clone. The chain employs TRBV18 and TRBJ2-2; 8 bases agree with TRBD1. CDR1 is KGHSH and CDR2 is LQKENI in the germline V gene. The J segment lost 1 base and the V segment lost 3 bases, leaving 7 bases of the junction unmatched. This CDR3 is 17 amino acids long. CDR3 bases: TGTGCCAGCTCACCCGCTACTGGACAGGGGAACACCGGGGAGCTGTTTTTT. It encodes CASSPATGQGNTGELFF.